What follows are 23 T cell receptor beta chains derived from one specimen sequenced in a study of control samples from healthy donors and cancer patients. Sequencing used immunoSEQ multiplex PCR; TCRdb keeps in-frame clones, though not all of them. The data hold roughly 100,000 clones, with around four fifths observed a single time. Specimen: blood. The receptors originated from a woman in her forties or fifties in good health.

V usage is TRBV25-1 and J usage is TRBJ2-1, with 9 bases aligning to TRBD1. CDR3 size: 16 residues. The germline CDR1 and CDR2 sequences are MGHDK and SYGVNS. The trim removed 5 bases at V and 2 bases at J, leaving 7 bases unmatched. The CDR3, as DNA: TGTGCCAGCAGTCCGACAGGGGGTGCCCCCTACAATGAGCAGTTCTTC. Its protein is CASSPTGGAPYNEQFF.

The chain joins TRBV7-9 to TRBJ2-1; TRBD2 agrees at 9 bases. Germline V CDR1 and CDR2: SEHNR, FQNEAQ (reference sequence). The length of the CDR3 is 13 residues. V was pared by 6 bases and J by 9 bases, with 6 bases of the junction left unmatched. The CDR3 reads CASRLGREGEQFF. In nucleotides, the CDR3 is TGTGCCAGCAGGCTGGGGCGGGAGGGTGAGCAGTTCTTC. The complete variable domain, with remaining parts taken from reference TRBV7-9 and TRBJ2-1, reads DTGVSQNPRHKITKRGQNVTFRCDPISEHNRLYWYRQTLGQGPEFLTYFQNEAQLEKSRLLSDRFSAERPKGSFSTLEIQRTEQGDSAMYLCASRLGREGEQFFGPGTRLTVL.

The chain couples TRBV3-1 (or the pseudogene TRBV3-2) to TRBJ2-1; 13 positions agree with TRBD2. Germline-derived CDR1 and CDR2 are LGHDT and YNNKEL (reference sequence). V lost 6 bases to trimming and J lost 7 bases; unmatched junction nucleotides: 6. This CDR3 comprises 15 residues. DNA of the CDR3: TGTGCCAGCAGACTGGGACTAGCGGGACTTAATGAGCAGTTCTTC. Translation gives CASRLGLAGLNEQFF.

The rearrangement uses TRBV5-1 and TRBJ1-2, with 8 nucleotides matching TRBD1. The V gene end was trimmed by 5 bases and the J gene end by 8 bases; junction bases not matched to a gene: 11. The germline CDR1 and CDR2 sequences are SGHRS and YFSETQ. This CDR3 has 14 residues. DNA for the CDR3: TGCGCCAGCAGGCCGCAGGGGGCTTCGGGCGGCTACACCTTC. This encodes CASRPQGASGGYTF.

V usage is TRBV28 and J usage is TRBJ2-1; TRBD2 aligns across 8 bases. Germline assignment: CDR1 MDHEN and CDR2 SYDVKM. CDR3 length equals 16 residues. J was trimmed by 0 bases and V by 6 bases; bases with no gene match: 7. The CDR3 spells CASRPGLDNSYNEQFF. The CDR3 coding sequence is TGTGCCAGCAGGCCGGGACTAGATAACTCCTACAATGAGCAGTTCTTC.

The chain recombines TRBV3-1 (or the pseudogene TRBV3-2) with TRBJ2-7; a weak D match, TRBD2 (5 bases). The CDR3 sequence is 13 residues long. V gave up 2 bases and J gave up 6 bases, with 11 bases separating them. Germline V gene sequence: CDR1 LGHDT, CDR2 YNNKEL (reference sequence). Written as DNA, the CDR3 is TGTGCCAGCAGCCAAATAGTAGGAGGCGAGCAGTACTTC. Translation gives CASSQIVGGEQYF.

The V gene is TRBV5-1, the J gene TRBJ2-7; 9 bases are shared with TRBD2. J gave up 4 bases and V 3 bases, and 8 bases lay outside the gene matches. In germline, CDR1 is SGHRS, CDR2 YFSETQ. The CDR3 spans 15 residues. As DNA, the CDR3 is TGCGCCAGCAGCTCCTCAGCGGGAGGCCGGTACGAGCAGTACTTC. Translated: CASSSSAGGRYEQYF.

The chain employs TRBV6-5 and TRBJ2-2, with D perhaps TRBD2 (6 bases). Germline assignment: CDR1 MNHEY and CDR2 SVGAGI. Trimming shortened V by 0 bases and J by 7 bases, and 15 bases separated the two germline ends. The CDR3 covers 16 residues. The CDR3 loop is CASSYSTPQEGGELFF. CDR3 sequence (DNA): TGTGCCAGCAGTTACTCGACTCCGCAGGAGGGCGGGGAGCTGTTTTTT.

V and J are TRBV19 and TRBJ2-3; no reliable D call. V gave up 4 bases and J gave up 6 bases, with 14 bases separating them. Looked up from germline, CDR1 is LNHDA and CDR2 is SQIVND (reference sequence). The CDR3 has 14 residues. The CDR3 is CASSKGPNSDTQYF. The DNA of the CDR3 is TGTGCCAGTAGTAAGGGCCCGAACAGTGATACGCAGTATTTT.

Worth noting for this clone: A junction end diverges from the germline sequence, so it may reflect a read error. V and J are TRBV20-1 and TRBJ1-2; possibly TRBD1 for D (5 bases). In germline, CDR1 is DFQATT, CDR2 SNEGSKA (reference sequence). The CDR3 runs to 11 residues. The CDR3 bases are TGCAGTGCTGTTGACAGCGCCGCCTTAGCCTTC. Residues: CSAVDSAALAF.

Only one count was recorded for this clone. The chain links TRBV12-2 to TRBJ2-1; the tabulated D call, TRBD2, remains unverified against the DNA. TRBV12-2 represents a pseudogene. The CDR3 is made up of 17 amino acids. As DNA, the CDR3 is TGTGCAAGTCGCACAACCCGCAGGCGGGGATCCTACAATGAGCAGTTCTTC. Its protein is CASRTTRRRGSYNEQFF.

The V gene is TRBV2, the J gene TRBJ1-2, with 9 bases aligning to TRBD1. Germline V gene lookup returns CDR1 SNHLY and CDR2 FYNNEI. The CDR3 covers 14 residues. With V trimmed by 6 bases and J by 4 bases, 6 bases remained unmatched. The CDR3 sequence is CASRLQGASYGYTF. The DNA for the CDR3 is TGTGCCAGCAGGTTACAGGGGGCGAGCTATGGCTACACCTTC.

CDR3 DNA sequence: TGTGCCACCAGCAGAGATAACGGGAGACCCTATGGCTACACCTTC. As protein: CATSRDNGRPYGYTF. The rearrangement joins TRBV15 to TRBJ1-2; D not certain. Between the trimmed V and J ends, which lost 0 bases and 4 bases, there was a span of 12 bases. The CDR3 consists of 15 residues. CDR1 is LNHNV, CDR2 YYDKDF, per germline (reference sequence).

The J gene is TRBJ2-1, the V gene TRBV6-6; 7 nucleotides agree with TRBD2. Germline-derived CDR1 and CDR2 are MNHNY and SVGAGI (reference sequence). V dropped 0 bases and J dropped 8; count of bases not matched to a gene: 7. The CDR3 extends over 15 amino acids. CDR3 nucleotide sequence: TGTGCCAGCAGTTACTCGGATACTAGCGACCATGAGCAGTTCTTC. It encodes CASSYSDTSDHEQFF.

The J gene is TRBJ1-4, the V gene TRBV5-6; 7 bases map to TRBD1. Germline V lookup: CDR1 SGHDT, CDR2 YYEEEE. This CDR3 region has 16 residues. The V and J ends lost 0 bases and 8 bases, in that order; junction bases with no gene match: 10. Written as DNA, the CDR3 is TGTGCCAGCAGCTTGGAATTTAGTCAGGGGGACGAAAAACTGTTTTTT. This codes for CASSLEFSQGDEKLFF.

Turning to this clone: Additional DNA sequences in this sample encode the identical CDR3. The V and J genes are TRBV10-3 and TRBJ2-1; D may match TRBD1 or TRBD2 (5 bases each). The V end was cut by 0 bases, the J end by 4 bases, with 10 bases between. The CDR3 consists of 15 residues. Germline CDR1 is ENHRY and CDR2 is SYGVKD. CDR3 bases: TGTGCCATCAGTGAGTCGGGGGACCGTTACAATGAGCAGTTCTTC. Encoded protein: CAISESGDRYNEQFF.

This clone was observed a handful of times. The CDR3 protein is CATRLDYDREFF. CDR3 bases: TGTGCCACCAGACTGGACTATGACAGGGAGTTCTTC. V usage is TRBV24-1 and J usage is TRBJ2-1; D is perhaps TRBD1 (7 bases). The germline CDR1 and CDR2 sequences are KGHDR and SFDVKD. V was shortened by 7 bases and J by 14 bases, with 17 bases between the two germline ends. The CDR3 is made up of 12 amino acids.

The chain carries TRBV19 and TRBJ2-2; D possibly corresponds to TRBD1 (5 bases). Germline loops: CDR1 LNHDA, CDR2 SQIVND (reference sequence). The CDR3 totals 16 residues. The V end was cut by 2 bases, the J end by 5 bases, with 15 bases between. CDR3 protein: CASSIIPQGITGELFF. Written as DNA, the CDR3 is TGTGCCAGTAGTATAATCCCCCAGGGCATAACCGGGGAGCTGTTTTTT. Supplemented by reference TRBV19 and TRBJ2-2, the full variable domain reads DGGITQSPKYLFRKEGQNVTLSCEQNLNHDAMYWYRQDPGQGLRLIYYSQIVNDFQKGDIAEGYSVSREKKESFPLTVTSAQKNPTAFYLCASSIIPQGITGELFFGEGSRLTVL.

The CDR3 loop is CASSLVLGVGTEAFF. In nucleotides, the CDR3 is TGTGCCAGCAGCTTGGTGTTGGGAGTGGGGACTGAAGCTTTCTTT. The chain combines TRBV5-6 with TRBJ1-1; D gene unclear. This CDR3 comprises 15 residues. Germline V gene data show CDR1 as SGHDT and CDR2 as YYEEEE. Trimming took off 0 bases at V and 5 bases at J, with 14 bases between the two ends.

The genes are TRBV19 and TRBJ2-3; D is undetermined. V lost 9 bases to trimming and J lost 0 bases, with 16 bases between them. The CDR3 covers 15 residues. Germline lookup yields CDR1 LNHDA and CDR2 SQIVND (reference sequence). CDR3 amino acids: CASRSQETSTDTQYF. The DNA for the CDR3 is TGTGCCAGCAGAAGTCAGGAGACAAGCACAGATACGCAGTATTTT.

The chain joins TRBV21-1 to TRBJ2-1; no check of the table's D call, TRBD2, against the DNA was made. TRBV21-1 is a pseudogene locus. This CDR3 contains 20 residues. The CDR3 DNA follows: TGTGCCAGCAGCAAAGAGCGACTAGCGGGGGCCTCGAGCTCCTACAATGAGCAGTTCTTC. Its translation is CASSKERLAGASSSYNEQFF.

This clone was observed a few times. The chain has TRBV19 and TRBJ2-2; D is ambiguous. V was clipped by 3 bases and J by 2 bases, with 10 bases between them. This CDR3 is built from 15 residues. Germline assignment: CDR1 LNHDA and CDR2 SQIVND (reference sequence). CDR3 coding DNA: TGTGCCAGTAGTATGAGTCAGGCTAACACCGGGGAGCTGTTTTTT. It specifies CASSMSQANTGELFF.

CDR3 bases: TGTGCCAGCAGCTTTTTTGGTCAGAACAATCAGCCCCAGCATTTT. Protein product: CASSFFGQNNQPQHF. The chain links TRBV7-9 to TRBJ1-5; D is unresolved. Germline values: CDR1 SEHNR, CDR2 FQNEAQ (reference sequence). The V end lost 3 bases, the J end lost 3 bases, and 12 bases lay between the germline ends. CDR3 length: 15 amino acids.